This T cell receptor (beta chain) was sequenced in a study of naive and memory T cell subsets. Study-wide results and caveats: The power law exponent of TCR abundance differed between naive and memory cells. Over 95% of naive TCR sequences appeared only once, unlike memory subsets. Expression changes during T cell differentiation may affect RNA-based TCR counts.

V was clipped by 6 bases and J by 3 bases; unmatched bases: 10. The CDR3 extends over 16 amino acids. Germline V lookup: CDR1 MNHNS, CDR2 SASEGT. Two oligonucleotides, mixed equimolar, formed the beta constant-region primer covering TRBC1 and TRBC2. The ligated cDNA underwent four PCR rounds using SP2 and nested alpha and beta constant-region primers. A 12-nucleotide UMI and the SP2 primer were added to the cDNA 3' end by oligonucleotide ligation. TCRdb re-derived calls from the UMI-ligation and nested PCR reads in MiXCR, one entry per CDR3 protein. The sample yields about 120,000 distinct CDR3 sequences, 36% seen once. This clonotype was observed a handful of times. Its antigen is as yet unknown.

Material for sequencing was central memory CD4+ T cells from blood. V gene TRBV6-1 combines with J gene TRBJ2-4; TRBD2 matches at 8 bases. The sequence came from a human donor in good health. In DNA, the CDR3 is TGTGCCAGCAGCTCCGCAGCGGGAGTGGGCAAAAACATTCAGTACTTC. Its protein product is CASSSAAGVGKNIQYF.